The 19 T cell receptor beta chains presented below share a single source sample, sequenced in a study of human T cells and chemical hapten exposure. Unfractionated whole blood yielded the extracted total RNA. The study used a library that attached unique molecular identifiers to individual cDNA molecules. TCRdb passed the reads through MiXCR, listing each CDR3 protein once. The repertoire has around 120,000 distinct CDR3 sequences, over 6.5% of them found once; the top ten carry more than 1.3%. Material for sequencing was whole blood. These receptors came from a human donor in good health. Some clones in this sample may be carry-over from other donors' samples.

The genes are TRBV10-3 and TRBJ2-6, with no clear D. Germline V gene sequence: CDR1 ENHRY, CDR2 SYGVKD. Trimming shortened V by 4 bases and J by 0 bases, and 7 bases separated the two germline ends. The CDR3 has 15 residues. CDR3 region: CAISASISGANVLTF. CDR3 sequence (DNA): TGTGCCATCAGTGCATCTATCTCTGGGGCCAACGTCCTGACTTTC.

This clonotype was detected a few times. CDR3 sequence reads: CASSVGGGGDSSKNIQYF. CDR3 nucleotide sequence: TGTGCCAGCAGCGTAGGTGGGGGTGGCGATTCGAGCAAAAACATTCAGTACTTC. This chain joins TRBV9 and TRBJ2-4; D may match TRBD1 or TRBD2 (5 bases each). There are 18 residues in the CDR3. Trimming removed 0 bases at V and 3 bases at J, with 19 bases between. CDR1 and CDR2 (germline): SGDLS, YYNGEE.

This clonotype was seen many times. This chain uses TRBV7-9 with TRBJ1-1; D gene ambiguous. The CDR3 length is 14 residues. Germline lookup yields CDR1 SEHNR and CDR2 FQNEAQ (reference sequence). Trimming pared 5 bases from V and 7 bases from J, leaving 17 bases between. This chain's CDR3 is CASSPPRGNDEAFF. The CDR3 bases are TGTGCCAGCAGCCCTCCCCGGGGAAACGATGAAGCTTTCTTT.

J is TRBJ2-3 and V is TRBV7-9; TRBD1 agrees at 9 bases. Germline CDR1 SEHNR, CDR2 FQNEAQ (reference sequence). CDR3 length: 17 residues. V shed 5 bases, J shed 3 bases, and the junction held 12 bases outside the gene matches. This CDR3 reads CASSRTGEQPQTDTQYF. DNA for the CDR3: TGTGCCAGCAGCCGGACAGGGGAACAACCTCAAACAGATACGCAGTATTTT.

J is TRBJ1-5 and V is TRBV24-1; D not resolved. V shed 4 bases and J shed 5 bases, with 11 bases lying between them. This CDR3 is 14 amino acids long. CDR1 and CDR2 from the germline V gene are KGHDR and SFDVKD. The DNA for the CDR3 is TGTGCCACCAGTGACAGGACCGGGGATCAGCCCCAGCATTTT. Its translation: CATSDRTGDQPQHF.

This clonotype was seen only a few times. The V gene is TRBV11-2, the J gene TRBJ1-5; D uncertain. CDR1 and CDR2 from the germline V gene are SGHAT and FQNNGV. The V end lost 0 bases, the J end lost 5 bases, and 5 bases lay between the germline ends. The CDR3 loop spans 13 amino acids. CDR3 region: CASSLEGYQPQHF. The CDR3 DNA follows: TGTGCCAGCAGCTTAGAGGGGTATCAGCCCCAGCATTTT.

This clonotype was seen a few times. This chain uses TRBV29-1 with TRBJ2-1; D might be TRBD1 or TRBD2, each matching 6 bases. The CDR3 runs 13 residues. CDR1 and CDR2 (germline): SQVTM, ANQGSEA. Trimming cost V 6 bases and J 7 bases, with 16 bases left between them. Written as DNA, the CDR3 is TGCAGCGTCGAGGGGGGTCGAGGGAATGAGCAGTTCTTC. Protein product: CSVEGGRGNEQFF.

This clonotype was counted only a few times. CDR3 nucleotides: TGCAGTGCTACATCAGGGGACGAGCAGTACTTC. This sequence encodes CSATSGDEQYF. The chain couples TRBV20-1 to TRBJ2-7, with D possibly matching TRBD1 (6 bases). Germline loops: CDR1 DFQATT, CDR2 SNEGSKA (reference sequence). The CDR3 covers 11 residues. V lost 4 bases to trimming and J lost 5 bases, with 9 bases between them.

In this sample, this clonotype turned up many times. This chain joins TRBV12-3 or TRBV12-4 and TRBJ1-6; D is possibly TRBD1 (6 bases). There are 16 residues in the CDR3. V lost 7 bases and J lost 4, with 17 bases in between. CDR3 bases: TGTGCCAGCACCCGGAGGGGGGGGAGTTATAATTCACCCCTCCACTTT. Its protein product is CASTRRGGSYNSPLHF.

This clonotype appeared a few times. Written as DNA, the CDR3 is TGTGCCAGCAGCCGTTACGGGGGCCCGGGACAGGGGGGACCACCCCTCCACTTT. This translates into CASSRYGGPGQGGPPLHF. This rearrangement joins TRBV12-3 or TRBV12-4 to TRBJ1-6, with 11 bases identical to TRBD1. V was pared by 6 bases and J by 11 bases, with 18 bases of the junction left unmatched. The CDR3 contains 18 residues.

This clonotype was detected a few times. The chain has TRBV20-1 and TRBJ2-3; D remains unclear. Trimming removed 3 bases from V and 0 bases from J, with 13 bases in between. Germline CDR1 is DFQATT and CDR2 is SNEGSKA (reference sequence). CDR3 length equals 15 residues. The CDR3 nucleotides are TGCAGTGCTAGTTATAACCCGTTGAGCACAGATACGCAGTATTTT. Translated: CSASYNPLSTDTQYF.

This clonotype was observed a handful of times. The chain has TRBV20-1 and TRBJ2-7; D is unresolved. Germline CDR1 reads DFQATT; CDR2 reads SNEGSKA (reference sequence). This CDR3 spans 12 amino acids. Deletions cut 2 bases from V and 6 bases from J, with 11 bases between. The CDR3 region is CSARPTTTEQYF. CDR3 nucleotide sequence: TGCAGTGCTAGACCCACCACGACCGAGCAGTACTTC.

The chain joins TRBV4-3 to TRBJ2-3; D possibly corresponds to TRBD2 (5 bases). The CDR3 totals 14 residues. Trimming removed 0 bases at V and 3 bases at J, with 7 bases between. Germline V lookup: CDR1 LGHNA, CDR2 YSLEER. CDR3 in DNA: TGCGCCAGCAGCCAAGATGAGGGAACAGATACGCAGTATTTT. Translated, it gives CASSQDEGTDTQYF.

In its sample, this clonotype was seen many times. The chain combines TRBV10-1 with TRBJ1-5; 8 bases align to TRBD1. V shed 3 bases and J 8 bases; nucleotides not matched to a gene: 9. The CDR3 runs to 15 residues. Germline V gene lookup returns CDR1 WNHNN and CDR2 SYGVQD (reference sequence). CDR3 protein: CASSDAGGALEPQHF. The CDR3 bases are TGCGCCAGCAGTGATGCAGGGGGCGCTTTGGAGCCCCAGCATTTT.

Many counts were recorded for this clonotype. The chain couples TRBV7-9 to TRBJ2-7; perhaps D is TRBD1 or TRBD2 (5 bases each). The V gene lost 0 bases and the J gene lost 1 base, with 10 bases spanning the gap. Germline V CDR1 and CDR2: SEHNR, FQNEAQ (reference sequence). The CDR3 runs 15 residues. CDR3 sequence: CASSLAGDGSYEQYF. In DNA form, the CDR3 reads TGTGCCAGCAGCTTAGCGGGGGACGGATCCTACGAGCAGTACTTC.

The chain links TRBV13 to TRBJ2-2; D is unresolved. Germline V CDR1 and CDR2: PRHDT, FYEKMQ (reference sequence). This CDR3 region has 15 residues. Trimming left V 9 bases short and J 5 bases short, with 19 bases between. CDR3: CASLGWRQGTGELFF. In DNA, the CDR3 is TGTGCCAGTCTGGGGTGGCGTCAAGGGACCGGGGAGCTGTTTTTT.

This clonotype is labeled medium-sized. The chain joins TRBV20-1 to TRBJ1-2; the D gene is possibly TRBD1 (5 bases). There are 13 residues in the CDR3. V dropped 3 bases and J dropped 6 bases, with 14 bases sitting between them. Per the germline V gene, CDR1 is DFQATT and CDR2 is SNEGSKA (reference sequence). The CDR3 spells CSASKGKMDGYTF. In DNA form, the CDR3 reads TGCAGTGCTAGTAAGGGGAAAATGGATGGCTACACCTTC.

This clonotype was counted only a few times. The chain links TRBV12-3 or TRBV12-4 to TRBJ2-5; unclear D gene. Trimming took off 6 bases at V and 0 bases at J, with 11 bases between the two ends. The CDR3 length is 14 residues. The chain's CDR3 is CASRPAGHQETQYF. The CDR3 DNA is TGTGCCAGCAGGCCGGCCGGACACCAAGAGACCCAGTACTTC.

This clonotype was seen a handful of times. This CDR3 reads CASSPGGHGPAEQYF. The CDR3 nucleotides are TGTGCCAGCAGTCCTGGGGGACACGGGCCGGCCGAGCAGTACTTC. The genes are TRBV6-6 and TRBJ2-7, with D possibly TRBD1 on 6 matching bases. The CDR3 has 15 residues. From germline, CDR1 is MNHNY and CDR2 SVGAGI (reference sequence). Trimming left V 5 bases short and J 6 bases short, with 20 bases between.